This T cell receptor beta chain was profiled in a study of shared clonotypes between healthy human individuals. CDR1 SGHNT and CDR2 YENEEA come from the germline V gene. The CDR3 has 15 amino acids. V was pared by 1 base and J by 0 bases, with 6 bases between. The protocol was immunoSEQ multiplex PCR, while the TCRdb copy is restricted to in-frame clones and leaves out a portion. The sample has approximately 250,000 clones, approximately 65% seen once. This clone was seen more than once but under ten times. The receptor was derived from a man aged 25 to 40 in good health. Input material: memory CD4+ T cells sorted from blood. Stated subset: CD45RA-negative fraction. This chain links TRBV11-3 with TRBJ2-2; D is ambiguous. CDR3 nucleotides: TGTGCCAGCAGCTTAGGGCAAACGAACACCGGGGAGCTGTTTTTT. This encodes CASSLGQTNTGELFF.